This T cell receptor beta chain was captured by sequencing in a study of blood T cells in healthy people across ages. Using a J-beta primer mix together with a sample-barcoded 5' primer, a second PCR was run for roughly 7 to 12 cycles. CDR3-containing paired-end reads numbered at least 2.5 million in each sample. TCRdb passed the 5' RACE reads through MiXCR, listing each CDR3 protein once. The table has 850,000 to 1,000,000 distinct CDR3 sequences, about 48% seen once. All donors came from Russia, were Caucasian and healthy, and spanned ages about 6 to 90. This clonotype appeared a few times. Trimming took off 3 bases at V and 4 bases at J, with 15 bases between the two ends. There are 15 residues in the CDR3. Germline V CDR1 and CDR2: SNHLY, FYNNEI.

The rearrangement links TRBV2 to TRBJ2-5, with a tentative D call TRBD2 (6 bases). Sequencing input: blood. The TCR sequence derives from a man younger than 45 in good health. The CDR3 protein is CASSDGGHGLETQYF. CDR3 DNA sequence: TGTGCCAGCAGTGATGGAGGGCATGGGCTAGAGACCCAGTACTTC.